Sequencing of this T cell receptor beta chain was carried out in a study of T cells after yellow fever vaccination. The CDR3 consists of 10 residues. In germline, CDR1 is LNHNV, CDR2 YYDKDF (reference sequence). This clonotype has more than one count but fewer than ten. An end of the junction does not agree with germline; a read error may underlie this. TCRdb re-analysed the 5' RACE reads in MiXCR, keeping a single row per CDR3 protein. This table holds 250,000 to 400,000 distinct CDR3 sequences, roughly 4.3% found once. The receptor was isolated from a man in his late teens or twenties who received the YFV17D yellow fever vaccine. This sequence joins TRBV15 and TRBJ1-6; a possible D gene is TRBD1 (6 bases). The sample in question was PBMCs, obtained 15 days after the yellow fever booster vaccination. The CDR3 sequence: CATSRGSLHF. The CDR3 DNA sequence: TGTGCCACCTCTAGGGGGTCCCTTCACTTT.